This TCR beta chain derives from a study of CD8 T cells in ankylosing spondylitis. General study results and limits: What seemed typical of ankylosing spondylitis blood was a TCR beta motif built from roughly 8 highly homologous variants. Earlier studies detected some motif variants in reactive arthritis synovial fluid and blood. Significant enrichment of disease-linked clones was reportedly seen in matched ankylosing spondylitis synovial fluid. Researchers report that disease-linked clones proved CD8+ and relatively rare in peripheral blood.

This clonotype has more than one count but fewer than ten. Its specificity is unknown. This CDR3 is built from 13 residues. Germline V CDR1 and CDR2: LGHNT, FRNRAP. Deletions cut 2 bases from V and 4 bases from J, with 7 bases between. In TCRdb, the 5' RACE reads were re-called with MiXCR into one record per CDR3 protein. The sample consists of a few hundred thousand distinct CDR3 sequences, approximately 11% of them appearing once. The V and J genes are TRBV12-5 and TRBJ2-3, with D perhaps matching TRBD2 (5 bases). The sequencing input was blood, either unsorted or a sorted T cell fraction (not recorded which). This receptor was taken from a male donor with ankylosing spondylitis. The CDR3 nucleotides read TGTGCTAGTGGTTTGTCCGGGGCAGATACGCAGTATTTT. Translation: CASGLSGADTQYF.